This TCR beta chain was recovered during a study of CD8 T cells in ankylosing spondylitis. Library preparation for TCR beta used quantitative 5'-RACE with molecular barcodes. TCRdb used MiXCR to reprocess the 5' RACE reads, holding one entry per CDR3 protein. In the table there are hundreds of thousands of distinct CDR3 sequences, more than 25% of which are singletons. The CDR3 is 14 residues long. Looked up from germline, CDR1 is KGHDR and CDR2 is SFDVKD. The V end was cut by 5 bases, the J end by 0 bases, with 9 bases between. In its sample, this clonotype was seen a few times. Its specificity is unknown. Study results and limitations: A motif in TCR beta, a set of about 8 highly homologous variants, appeared characteristic of ankylosing spondylitis blood. Reactive arthritis synovial fluid and blood were previously reported to contain some motif variants. According to the report, clones linked to the disease were significantly enriched in matched synovial fluid samples taken from ankylosing spondylitis patients.

This receptor was obtained from a male donor with ankylosing spondylitis. The J gene is TRBJ1-1, the V gene TRBV24-1; no clear D gene. Material for sequencing was blood, either unsorted or a sorted T cell fraction (not recorded which). The CDR3 sequence is CATSGAALNTEAFF. In nucleotides, the CDR3 is TGTGCCACCAGTGGGGCAGCGCTGAACACTGAAGCTTTCTTT.